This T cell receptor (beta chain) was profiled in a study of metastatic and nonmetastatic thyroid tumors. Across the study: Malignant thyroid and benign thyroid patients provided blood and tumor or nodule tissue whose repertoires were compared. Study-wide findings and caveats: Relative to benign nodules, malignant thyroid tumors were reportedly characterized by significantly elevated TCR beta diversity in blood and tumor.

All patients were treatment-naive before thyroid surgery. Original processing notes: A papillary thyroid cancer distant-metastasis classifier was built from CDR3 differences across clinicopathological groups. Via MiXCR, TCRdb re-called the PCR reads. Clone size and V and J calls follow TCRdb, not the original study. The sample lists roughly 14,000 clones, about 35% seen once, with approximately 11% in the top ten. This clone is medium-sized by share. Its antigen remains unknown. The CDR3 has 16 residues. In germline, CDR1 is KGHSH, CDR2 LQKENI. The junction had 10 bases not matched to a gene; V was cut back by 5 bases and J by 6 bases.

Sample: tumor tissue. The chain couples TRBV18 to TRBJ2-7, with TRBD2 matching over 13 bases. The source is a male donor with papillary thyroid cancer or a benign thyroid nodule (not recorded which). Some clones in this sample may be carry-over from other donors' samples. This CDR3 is CASSIGLAGVIGEQYF. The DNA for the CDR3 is TGTGCCAGCTCAATAGGACTAGCGGGAGTTATAGGCGAGCAGTACTTC.